This TCR beta chain stems from a study of blood T cell repertoires in COVID-19. Overall study: The origin of the acute and convalescent COVID-19 samples was the United States, Italy and Spain. In each case, the material was cDNA or gDNA derived from T cells, B-cell-depleted T cells, or PBMCs.

The germline V gene has CDR1 MDHEN and CDR2 SYDVKM. Between the trimmed V and J ends, which lost 5 bases and 6 bases, there was a span of 14 bases. The CDR3 is 14 residues long. In the authors' workflow: Nucleated cell counts were estimated from reference gene primer amplification. Assay used: immunoSEQ multiplex PCR; TCRdb lists only in-frame clones, some missing. The DNA gave D and trimming, while V, J and clone size come from that table. Altogether some 200,000 clones are present, approximately 84% being singletons, with the ten largest covering around 6.5%. The chain combines TRBV28 with TRBJ2-1; a weak D match, TRBD2 (6 bases). The receptor was isolated from a man older than 75 with acute or convalescent COVID-19. The sequencing sample was made of peripheral blood. Here the CDR3 reads CASSRLSAGNEQFF. In nucleotides, the CDR3 is TGTGCCAGCAGTCGACTGTCAGCGGGCAATGAGCAGTTCTTC.